The rows below give T cell receptor beta chains drawn from one sample of a study of T cell changes during pregnancy in multiple sclerosis. Profiled with immunoSEQ multiplex PCR; TCRdb holds only in-frame clones, not every one. The sample has about 73,000 clones, about 92% seen once. The material was peripheral blood, obtained in the third trimester of pregnancy. The receptors were gathered from a female donor in good health, enrolled as a control in a pregnancy study. Each CDR3 is given with its conserved first and last residue. D genes are given only for firm matches. Part of the rows lack a size; the others show once, few, many or a class for expanded clones.

d_call,clone_size,j_call,v_call,cdr3_aa,cdr3_nt
-,-,TRBJ2-3,TRBV10-2,CASSETELLTDTQYF,TGCGCCAGCAGTGAAACAGAGCTTTTGACAGATACGCAGTATTTT
TRBD1,few,TRBJ1-1,TRBV4-1,CASSQGTGFLAFF,TGCGCCAGCAGCCAAGGGACAGGCTTTTTGGCTTTCTTT
TRBD1,-,TRBJ2-5,TRBV11-2,CASSWDREETQYF,TGTGCCAGCAGCTGGGACAGAGAAGAGACCCAGTACTTC
-,-,TRBJ2-1,TRBV11-1,CASSSKVQGRNEQFF,TGTGCCAGCAGCTCGAAGGTACAGGGTAGGAATGAGCAGTTCTTC
TRBD2,once,TRBJ2-7,TRBV5-4,CASSRIGGDEQYF,TGTGCCAGCAGCCGGATCGGGGGGGACGAGCAGTACTTC
-,once,TRBJ2-5,TRBV28,CASSLAAGSETQYF,TGTGCCAGCAGTTTGGCGGCAGGGTCCGAGACCCAGTACTTC
-,-,TRBJ2-7,TRBV30,CAWSAQGSYEQYF,TGTGCCTGGAGTGCTCAGGGGTCCTACGAGCAGTACTTC
TRBD1,-,TRBJ2-3,TRBV7-2,CASSRAGTGLSDTQYF,TGTGCCAGCAGCCGAGCTGGGACAGGGCTTTCAGATACGCAGTATTTT
TRBD1,-,TRBJ1-2,TRBV19,CASSSRQGANYGYTF,TGTGCCAGTAGTTCTAGACAGGGTGCAAACTATGGCTACACCTTC
TRBD2,-,TRBJ2-5,TRBV9,CASSVGVSGNQETQYF,TGTGCCAGCAGCGTAGGAGTTAGCGGGAATCAAGAGACCCAGTACTTC
-,once,TRBJ2-1,TRBV28,CASISSEFYNEQFF,TGTGCCAGCATATCTAGCGAATTCTACAATGAGCAGTTCTTC
TRBD2,-,TRBJ2-1,TRBV5-6,CASSWGGSYNEQFF,TGTGCCAGCAGCTGGGGGGGCTCCTACAATGAGCAGTTCTTC
TRBD1,-,TRBJ2-1,TRBV6-1,CASRLDRGRNEQFF,TGTGCCAGCAGGTTGGACAGGGGGCGCAATGAGCAGTTCTTC
-,-,TRBJ1-4,TRBV2,CASIRQEVEKLFF,TGTGCCAGCATCAGACAGGAGGTTGAAAAACTGTTTTTT
-,-,TRBJ2-5,TRBV5-1,CASSFDKTQYF,TGCGCCAGCAGCTTTGACAAGACCCAGTACTTC
TRBD2,-,TRBJ2-7,TRBV30,CAFLAGGPYEQYF,TGTGCCTTTCTAGCGGGAGGGCCCTACGAGCAGTACTTC
TRBD2,-,TRBJ2-1,TRBV27,CASNVLAGGLFHEQFF,TGTGCCAGCAACGTTTTAGCGGGGGGGCTGTTTCATGAGCAGTTCTTC
-,-,TRBJ2-1,TRBV5-6,CASSLSTGFHEQFF,TGTGCCAGCAGCTTATCCACTGGTTTCCATGAGCAGTTCTTC
-,-,TRBJ1-6,TRBV5-1,CASSGGTVRNSPLHF,TGCGCCAGCAGCGGTGGTACAGTTCGAAACTCACCCCTCCACTTT
-,-,TRBJ2-5,TRBV29-1,CSVESSVRETQYF,TGCAGCGTTGAAAGCTCCGTCCGTGAGACCCAGTACTTC
TRBD2,-,TRBJ2-3,TRBV29-1,CSVHGLAGTDTQYF,TGCAGCGTACACGGACTAGCGGGGACAGATACGCAGTATTTT
-,once,TRBJ2-7,TRBV2,CASSEALRTDKLYEQYF,TGTGCCAGCAGTGAAGCGCTTCGGACAGATAAACTCTACGAGCAGTACTTC
-,-,TRBJ2-3,TRBV2,CASRLSTRTDTQYF,TGTGCCAGCAGACTATCTACTCGGACAGATACGCAGTATTTT
-,-,TRBJ1-2,TRBV28,CASTPLGAAYGYTF,TGTGCCAGCACCCCGCTGGGGGCAGCCTATGGCTACACCTTC
TRBD2,-,TRBJ2-1,TRBV13,CASSTRLADYNEQFF,TGTGCCAGCAGCACCAGACTAGCGGATTACAATGAGCAGTTCTTC
-,-,TRBJ2-7,TRBV5-8,CASSLSFGGAGEQYF,TGTGCCAGCAGCTTGAGCTTCGGAGGGGCGGGCGAGCAGTACTTC
TRBD2,-,TRBJ2-1,TRBV5-4,CASSSGGWSSYNEQFF,TGTGCCAGCAGTTCGGGGGGGTGGAGCTCCTACAATGAGCAGTTCTTC
-,-,TRBJ2-5,TRBV27,CASSERLGSQETQYF,TGTGCCAGCAGTGAAAGACTAGGGAGTCAAGAGACCCAGTACTTC
-,-,TRBJ2-3,TRBV5-1,CASSGSERATQYF,TGCGCCAGCAGCGGGTCGGAGAGGGCTACGCAGTATTTT
-,-,TRBJ1-5,TRBV2,CASSVGGVGQPQHF,TGTGCCAGCAGTGTTGGGGGGGTCGGTCAGCCCCAGCATTTT
-,-,TRBJ2-7,TRBV20-1,CSARAGYEQYF,TGCAGTGCTAGAGCGGGCTACGAGCAGTACTTC
-,-,TRBJ1-5,TRBV28,CASSLDSSNQPQHF,TGTGCCAGCAGTTTAGACTCTAGCAATCAGCCCCAGCATTTT
TRBD1,-,TRBJ1-6,TRBV5-5,CASSLAFDRDNSPLHF,TGTGCCAGCAGCTTGGCCTTCGACAGGGATAATTCACCCCTCCACTTT
-,once,TRBJ2-3,TRBV5-4,CASSFSSWTDTQYF,TGTGCCAGCAGCTTTTCTAGTTGGACAGATACGCAGTATTTT
-,-,TRBJ2-5,TRBV25-1,CASSPLGGLGETQYF,TGTGCCAGCAGTCCCCTGGGGGGGCTGGGAGAGACCCAGTACTTC
TRBD2,-,TRBJ2-3,TRBV6-4,CASSDGSGGGTDTQYF,TGTGCCAGCAGTGACGGCAGCGGGGGGGGCACAGATACGCAGTATTTT
TRBD1,once,TRBJ1-4,TRBV18,CASSATGTAWPEKLFF,TGTGCCAGCTCGGCTACAGGGACAGCCTGGCCTGAAAAACTGTTTTTT
TRBD2,-,TRBJ2-5,TRBV18,CASSPTAGVETQYF,TGTGCCAGCTCACCAACAGCGGGAGTGGAGACCCAGTACTTC
-,-,TRBJ2-7,TRBV4-1,CASSGQTGRSYEQYF,TGCGCCAGCAGCGGCCAGACAGGGAGGTCCTACGAGCAGTACTTC
-,-,TRBJ1-1,TRBV5-4,CASSYPQGSEAFF,TGTGCCAGCAGCTACCCTCAGGGTTCTGAAGCTTTCTTT
-,-,TRBJ2-3,TRBV29-1,CSVPRLISIGTDTQYF,TGCAGCGTCCCGAGACTTATTTCAATAGGCACAGATACGCAGTATTTT
TRBD2,once,TRBJ2-3,TRBV7-2,CASSLGGTSSNTQYF,TGTGCCAGCAGCTTAGGTGGGACTAGCTCTAATACGCAGTATTTT
-,once,TRBJ2-7,TRBV5-1,CVSSLERMGEQYF,TGCGTCAGCAGCCTGGAGCGGATGGGGGAGCAGTACTTC
TRBD1,-,TRBJ1-6,TRBV2,CASSEGQGGSPLHF,TGTGCCAGCAGTGAGGGACAGGGGGGTTCACCCCTCCACTTT